This T cell receptor beta chain stems from a study of T cell changes during pregnancy in multiple sclerosis. This table comes from immunoSEQ multiplex PCR, and its TCRdb copy is limited to in-frame clones, with some not included. This sample yields fewer than 55,000 clones, of which more than 75% are seen a single time; about 6.3% belongs to the top ten. The CDR3 spans 13 residues. The ends were cut back, 0 bases at V and 2 bases at J, with 5 bases in the middle. The germline V gene encodes CDR1 MNHEY and CDR2 SVGAGI. The chain combines TRBV6-5 with TRBJ2-7; D is unclear. This TCR came from a female donor in good health, enrolled as a control in a pregnancy study. The source was CD8+ T cells from peripheral blood mononuclear cells, collected after pregnancy. The CDR3 DNA reads as TGTGCCAGCAGTTACTCTACAGCCTACGAGCAGTACTTC. Translated, it gives CASSYSTAYEQYF.